Listed below are T cell receptor beta chains from one sample, sequenced in a study of CD8 T cells in ankylosing spondylitis. TCRdb re-analysed the 5' RACE reads in MiXCR, keeping a single row per CDR3 protein. This sample has 310,000 or so distinct CDR3 sequences; 20% occur once, and the top ten carry roughly 8%. The sample consisted of blood, either unsorted or a sorted T cell fraction (not recorded which). Receptor source: a male donor with ankylosing spondylitis or in good health (not recorded which). Each CDR3 is given with its conserved first and last residue. A D gene is named only where the DNA matches it firmly.

.,TRBJ2-2,TRBV21-1,CASSKVIGRAKRFGENTGELFF
.,TRBJ2-5,TRBV20-1,CSARDIETQYF
TRBD1,TRBJ2-3,TRBV3-1,CASSLRQGPQYF
.,TRBJ2-1,TRBV6-5,CASSSPQSRFWQFF
TRBD2,TRBJ2-1,TRBV9,CASSVLSSGSFDEQFF
TRBD1,TRBJ2-5,TRBV5-1,CASSAGTEETQYF
TRBD2,TRBJ2-3,TRBV29-1,CSPTQLAGSTTDTQYF
.,TRBJ2-6,TRBV18,CASSRQVSSGANVLTF
.,TRBJ2-2,TRBV24-1,CATSGHPGDGGELFF
TRBD1,TRBJ1-2,TRBV3-1,CASRQGPNYGYTF
.,TRBJ2-5,TRBV29-1,CSVSSGSETQYF
.,TRBJ1-3,TRBV7-8,CASSDHPGLLRGDTIYF
TRBD1,TRBJ1-2,TRBV5-1,CASSRDSGGYTF
TRBD2,TRBJ2-1,TRBV11-2,CASSSLAGEQFF
.,TRBJ1-4,TRBV27,CASSHKRGAGEKLFF
TRBD2,TRBJ2-1,TRBV12-3/TRBV12-4,CASSLAASGGRDNEQFF
.,TRBJ1-1,TRBV5-1,CASSPGPGAEAFF
.,TRBJ2-3,TRBV18,CASSPQVDTQYF
.,TRBJ2-2,TRBV15,CATSSGGRTGELFF
.,TRBJ2-1,TRBV19,CASSIGGGTLSYNEQFF
TRBD2,TRBJ2-1,TRBV10-2,CASSESSGNEQFF
.,TRBJ2-3,TRBV2,CASRENRFGTDTQYF
TRBD2,TRBJ2-1,TRBV9,CASSVQSGRPNEQFF
.,TRBJ1-1,TRBV12-3/TRBV12-4,CASSVKTTFF
.,TRBJ2-1,TRBV5-1,CASSPGLLQGSNSEQFF
TRBD1,TRBJ2-2,TRBV5-1,CASSLATGSSGELFF
.,TRBJ1-1,TRBV10-3,CAISVGDQNTEAFF
.,TRBJ1-2,TRBV14,CASSQDLAGYYGYTF
TRBD1,TRBJ2-4,TRBV2,CASTWTGNIQYF
.,TRBJ2-5,TRBV10-3,CAISEPRETQYF
.,TRBJ1-1,TRBV6-5,CASSYSRGKNTEAFF
TRBD2,TRBJ2-1,TRBV9,CASSVGGSGNYNEQFF
.,TRBJ1-1,TRBV5-5,CASSLDARNTEAFF
TRBD1,TRBJ2-5,TRBV5-1,CASSATGLGQETQYF
TRBD2,TRBJ2-5,TRBV7-8,CASSLNGLAGQETQYF
TRBD2,TRBJ2-5,TRBV5-1,CASSSTSVQETQYF
.,TRBJ1-1,TRBV3-1,CASSSQGWPYTEAFF
.,TRBJ1-5,TRBV20-1,CSARDLVYSNQPQHF
.,TRBJ1-5,TRBV6-1,CASSLSGPISNQPQHF
.,TRBJ1-6,TRBV14,CASSQSGGTGSPLHF
.,TRBJ2-2,TRBV29-1,CSGEQARNTGELFF
.,TRBJ2-1,TRBV29-1,CSVGGEAYNEQFF
.,TRBJ2-3,TRBV3-1,CASSHLSDTQYF
.,TRBJ1-1,TRBV6-5,CASSLGLGGLNTEAFF
.,TRBJ1-4,TRBV20-1,CSAKRSGSLSEKLFF